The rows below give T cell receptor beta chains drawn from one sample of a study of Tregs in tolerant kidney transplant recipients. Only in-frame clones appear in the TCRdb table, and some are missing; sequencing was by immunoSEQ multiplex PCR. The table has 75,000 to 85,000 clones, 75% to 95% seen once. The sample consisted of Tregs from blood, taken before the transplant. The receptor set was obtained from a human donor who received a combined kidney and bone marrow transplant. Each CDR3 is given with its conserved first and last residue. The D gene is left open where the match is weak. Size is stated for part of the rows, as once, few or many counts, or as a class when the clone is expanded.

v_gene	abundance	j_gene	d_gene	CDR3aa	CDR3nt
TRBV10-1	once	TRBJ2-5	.	CASSDSRGETQYF	TGCGCCAGCAGTGATTCCCGGGGAGAGACCCAGTACTTC
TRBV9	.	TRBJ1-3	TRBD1	CASSFGQGAGNTIYF	TGTGCCAGCAGCTTCGGACAGGGGGCTGGAAACACCATATATTTT
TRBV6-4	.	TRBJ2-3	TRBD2	CASSYLAGVTDTQYF	TGTGCCAGCAGTTATCTAGCGGGAGTGACAGATACGCAGTATTTT
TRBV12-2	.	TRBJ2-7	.	CASRSRTSGSTYEQYF	TGTGCAAGTCGCTCCAGGACTAGCGGGAGCACCTACGAGCAGTACTTC
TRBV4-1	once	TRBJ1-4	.	CASSQEGQGNEKLFF	TGCGCCAGCAGCCAAGAGGGCCAGGGCAATGAAAAACTGTTTTTT
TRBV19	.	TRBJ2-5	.	CASSIGSLETQYF	TGTGCCAGTAGTATTGGTAGCTTGGAGACCCAGTACTTC
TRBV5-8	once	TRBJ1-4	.	CASNQGRFQPTNEKLFF	TGTGCCAGCAACCAAGGGAGGTTTCAGCCAACTAATGAAAAACTGTTTTTT
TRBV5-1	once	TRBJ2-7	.	CASSLGRFGAEQYF	TGCGCCAGCAGCTTGGGCAGGTTCGGTGCCGAGCAGTACTTC
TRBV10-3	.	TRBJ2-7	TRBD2	CAISEGGRRFGQYF	TGTGCCATCAGTGAAGGCGGGAGAAGATTCGGGCAGTACTTC
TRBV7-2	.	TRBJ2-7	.	CASSSQRTTVHYEQYF	TGTGCCAGCAGCTCCCAACGAACGACCGTTCACTACGAGCAGTACTTC
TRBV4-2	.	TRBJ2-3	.	CASSQEFRVMGADTQYF	TGTGCCAGCAGCCAAGAGTTCCGGGTGATGGGTGCAGATACGCAGTATTTT
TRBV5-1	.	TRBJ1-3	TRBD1	CASSTGQGSGNTIYF	TGCGCCAGCAGCACAGGACAGGGCTCTGGAAACACCATATATTTT
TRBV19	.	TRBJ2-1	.	CASSIPSVNEQFF	TGTGCCAGTAGTATACCCTCAGTCAATGAGCAGTTCTTC
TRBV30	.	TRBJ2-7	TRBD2	CAWRGGGVEQYF	TGTGCCTGGAGGGGGGGAGGGGTCGAGCAGTACTTC
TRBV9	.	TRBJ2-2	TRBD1	CASSLRGDRENGELFF	TGTGCCAGCAGCCTGAGGGGGGACAGGGAGAACGGGGAGCTGTTTTTT
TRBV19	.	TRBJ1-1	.	CASSINADSTEAFF	TGTGCCAGTAGTATAAATGCCGACAGCACTGAAGCTTTCTTT
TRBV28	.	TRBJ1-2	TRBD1	CASSRRQGVHGYTF	TGTGCCAGCAGTCGTAGACAGGGTGTCCATGGCTACACCTTC
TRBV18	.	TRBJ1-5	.	CASSPAGSSNQPQHF	TGTGCCAGCTCACCAGCAGGGTCGAGCAATCAGCCCCAGCATTTT